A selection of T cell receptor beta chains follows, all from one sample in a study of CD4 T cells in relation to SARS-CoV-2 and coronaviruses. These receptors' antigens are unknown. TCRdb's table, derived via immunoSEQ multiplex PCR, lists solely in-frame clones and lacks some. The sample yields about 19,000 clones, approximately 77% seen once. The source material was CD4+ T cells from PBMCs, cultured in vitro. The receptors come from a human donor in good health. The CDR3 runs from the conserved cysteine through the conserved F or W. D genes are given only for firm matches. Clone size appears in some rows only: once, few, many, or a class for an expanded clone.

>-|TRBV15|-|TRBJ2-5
TGTGCCACCAGCAGAGATCCAGGGAAGCAAGAGACCCAGTACTTC
CATSRDPGKQETQYF
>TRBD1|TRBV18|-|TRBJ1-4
TGTGCCAGCTCACGCCGAAGGACGGACAGGGGGCATGAAAAACTGTTTTTT
CASSRRRTDRGHEKLFF
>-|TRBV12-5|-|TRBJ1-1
TGTGCTAGTGGTTTTACAGGCCTGAACACTGAAGCTTTCTTT
CASGFTGLNTEAFF
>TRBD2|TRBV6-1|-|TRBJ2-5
TGTGCCAGCAGTGAACCTCCGGGGACTAGCGGACCGGTCCAAGAGACCCAGTACTTC
CASSEPPGTSGPVQETQYF
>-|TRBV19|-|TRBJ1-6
TGTGCCAGTAGTATTTTCGGCGGCCCGAGCTCCTATAATTCACCCCTCCACTTT
CASSIFGGPSSYNSPLHF
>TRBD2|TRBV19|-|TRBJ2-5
TGTGCCAGTAGTAAACTAGCGGGAGGAGGCGAGACCCAGTACTTC
CASSKLAGGGETQYF
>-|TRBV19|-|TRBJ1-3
TGTGCCAGTCCGATACCCCGGGCTGCCTCTGGAAACACCATATATTTT
CASPIPRAASGNTIYF
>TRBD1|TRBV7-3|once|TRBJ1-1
TGTGCCAGCAGCGACGGATTAGTGAACCACAGGGGGCGGAACACTGAAGCTTTCTTT
CASSDGLVNHRGRNTEAFF
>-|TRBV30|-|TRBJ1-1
TGTGCCTGGCCTCAGGGACAGAACACTGAAGCTTTCTTT
CAWPQGQNTEAFF
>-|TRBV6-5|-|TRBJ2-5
TGTGCCAGCAGTTACTCCCTCGTGGAGACCCAGTACTTC
CASSYSLVETQYF
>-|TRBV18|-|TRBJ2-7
TGTGCCAGCTCAACTCTCCGGGCCGCGCCCTCCTACGAGCAGTACTTC
CASSTLRAAPSYEQYF
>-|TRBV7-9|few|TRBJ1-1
TGTGCCAGCAGCTTAGGACAGAGCATGAACACTGAAGCTTTCTTT
CASSLGQSMNTEAFF
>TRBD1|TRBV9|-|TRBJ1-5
TGTGCCAGCAGCGTAGGGGGACAGGGGGCTGATCAGCCCCAGCATTTT
CASSVGGQGADQPQHF
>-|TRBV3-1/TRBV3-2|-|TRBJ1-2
TGTGCCAGCAGCCAAGTTGTGGGGCAGCCGTATGGCTACACCTTC
CASSQVVGQPYGYTF
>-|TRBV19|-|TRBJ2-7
TGTGCCAGTATGGGGGACCTCGGCTACGAGCAGTACTTC
CASMGDLGYEQYF
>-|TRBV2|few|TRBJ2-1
TGTGCCAGCATTTTATCGGGCCATGGAAACAATGAGCAGTTCTTC
CASILSGHGNNEQFF
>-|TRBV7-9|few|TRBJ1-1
TGTGCCAGCAGCCCGTCTGGGACATTGGAAGCTTTCTTT
CASSPSGTLEAFF
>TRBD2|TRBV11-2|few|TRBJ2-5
TGTGCCAGCAGCTATAAGACTAGCGGGGGCCCTCAGACCCAGTACTTC
CASSYKTSGGPQTQYF
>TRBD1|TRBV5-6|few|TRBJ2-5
TGTGCCAGCAGCTGGGGACAGGGAGAGACCCAGTACTTC
CASSWGQGETQYF
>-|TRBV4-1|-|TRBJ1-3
TGCGCCAGCAGCCAAGTCGCGGAAGGGGTTGGAAACACCATATATTTT
CASSQVAEGVGNTIYF
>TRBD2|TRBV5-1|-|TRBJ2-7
TGCGCCAGCAGCTTGATTGCGGGGGGGACCTACGAGCAGTACTTC
CASSLIAGGTYEQYF
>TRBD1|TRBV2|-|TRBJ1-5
TGTGCCAGCAGAAATACAGGGGATCAGCCCCAGCATTTT
CASRNTGDQPQHF
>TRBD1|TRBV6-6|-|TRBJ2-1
TGTGCCAGCACCTACCCGGGACAGGGGATCAATGAGCAGTTCTTC
CASTYPGQGINEQFF
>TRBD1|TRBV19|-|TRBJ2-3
TGTGCCAGTAGCCCTCTCGACAGGGCGATTGGGTCCACAGATACGCAGTATTTT
CASSPLDRAIGSTDTQYF
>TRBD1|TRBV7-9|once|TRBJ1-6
TGTGCCAGCAGCCTCGGACAGGACAGATCCCTCCACTTT
CASSLGQDRSLHF
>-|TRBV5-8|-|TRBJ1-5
TGTGCCAGCAGCTTGGATGGCTTCCCCACTCAGCCCCAGCATTTT
CASSLDGFPTQPQHF
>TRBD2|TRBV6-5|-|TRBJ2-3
TGTGCCAGCAGTTCGGGACTAGCGGGATCGGATACGCAGTATTTT
CASSSGLAGSDTQYF
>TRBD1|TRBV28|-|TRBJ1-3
TGTGCCAGCAGACCCGGGGGACAGGGGGCGCCTGGAAACACCATATATTTT
CASRPGGQGAPGNTIYF
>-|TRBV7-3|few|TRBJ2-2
TGTGCCAGCAGCTTAAACACGGCCGCGTCCGGGGAGCTGTTTTTT
CASSLNTAASGELFF
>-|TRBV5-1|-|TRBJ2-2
TGCGCCAGCAGCTTGGCCGGACAGAACACCGGGGAGCTGTTTTTT
CASSLAGQNTGELFF
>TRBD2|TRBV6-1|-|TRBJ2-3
TGTGCCAGCAGTGAAGTTTTAGCGGGATACTCAGGTGCGCAGTATTTT
CASSEVLAGYSGAQYF
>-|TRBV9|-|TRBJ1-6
TGTGCCAGCAGCGTAGCTATGACGGGGGATTCACCCCTCCACTTT
CASSVAMTGDSPLHF
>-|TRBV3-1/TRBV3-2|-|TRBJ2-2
TGTGCCAGCAGCCAAGGACAGATCACCGGGGAGCTGTTTTTT
CASSQGQITGELFF
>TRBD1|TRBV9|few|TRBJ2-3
TGTGCCAGCAGCTTAAAACCAGGGACAGGTAGAACAGATACGCAGTATTTT
CASSLKPGTGRTDTQYF
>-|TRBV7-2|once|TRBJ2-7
TGTGCCAGCAGCTTAACGGCGGGAGAGCAGTACTTC
CASSLTAGEQYF
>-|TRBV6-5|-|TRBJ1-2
TGTGCCAGCAGCCCCGGGCAGCCGAGGCACTATGGCTACACCTTC
CASSPGQPRHYGYTF
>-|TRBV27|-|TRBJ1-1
TGTGCCAGCAGTTTGGGGGAGGGGACTGAAGCTTTCTTT
CASSLGEGTEAFF